The rows below give T cell receptor beta chains drawn from one sample of a study of T cells in Graves' hyperthyroidism and ophthalmopathy. TCRdb ran MiXCR on the multiplex PCR reads and lists one entry per CDR3 protein. The sample lists a few hundred thousand distinct CDR3 sequences; approximately 14% were seen once. Sequencing input: blood. The receptors originated from a woman aged 30 to 39 with Graves' hyperthyroidism. CDR3s include the opening cysteine and the closing phenylalanine or tryptophan. A D gene is named only where the DNA matches it firmly. Clone size is stated in some rows and not others, as once, few, many or a class when expanded.

d_gene | abundance | j_gene | v_gene | len | CDR3nt | CDR3aa
TRBD2 | NA | TRBJ2-1 | TRBV12-5 | 19 | TGTGCTAGTGGTTTGGGGACTAGCGGGAGGGTCCGATTCTTGCGTGAGCAGTTCTTC | CASGLGTSGRVRFLREQFF
NA | many | TRBJ2-7 | TRBV15 | 14 | TGTGCCACCAGCAGAGACCCTCAGGGAAGCGAGCAGTACTTC | CATSRDPQGSEQYF
TRBD2 | NA | TRBJ2-1 | TRBV6-1 | 15 | TGTGCCAGCAGCTCGGGACTAGCGGGAGGGGGTGAGCAGTTCTTC | CASSSGLAGGGEQFF
TRBD1 | many | TRBJ2-7 | TRBV5-1 | 17 | TGCGCCAGCAGCTCAGACCCACCGGGACAGGGGGGCTACGAGCAGTACTTC | CASSSDPPGQGGYEQYF
TRBD1 | NA | TRBJ2-1 | TRBV5-1 | 15 | TGCGCCAGCAGGGTGACAGGGGGCGGATACAATGAGCAGTTCTTC | CASRVTGGGYNEQFF
TRBD1 | NA | TRBJ2-7 | TRBV11-2 | 14 | TGTGCCAGCAGCGTAGGGGGCGGGCCCTACGAGCAGTACTTC | CASSVGGGPYEQYF
NA | NA | TRBJ2-5 | TRBV11-1 | 15 | TGTGCCAGCAGCTTCGAGGGACCCCCCCAAGAGACCCAGTACTTC | CASSFEGPPQETQYF
TRBD2 | many | TRBJ2-1 | TRBV30 | 13 | TGTGCCTGGCTAGAGGGAGGCGGGGGTAAGCAGTTCTTC | CAWLEGGGGKQFF
NA | NA | TRBJ1-2 | TRBV12-3/TRBV12-4 | 15 | TGTGCCAGCAGCACCCTGGGGCAGATTAACTATGGCTACACCTTC | CASSTLGQINYGYTF
NA | NA | TRBJ1-2 | TRBV5-6 | 13 | TGTGCCAGCAGCTTACCGGGACTTTATGGCTACACCTTC | CASSLPGLYGYTF
NA | NA | TRBJ1-2 | TRBV19 | 15 | TGTGCCAGTACTCTCTCATCGGGGGAGTGGGATGGCTACACCTTC | CASTLSSGEWDGYTF
NA | many | TRBJ2-7 | TRBV11-2 | 14 | TGTGCCAGCAGCTTAGACCCAGGGTCCTACGAGCAGTACTTC | CASSLDPGSYEQYF
NA | NA | TRBJ2-3 | TRBV25-1 | 13 | TGTGCCAGCACTGGGACCCCCACAGATACGCAGTATTTT | CASTGTPTDTQYF
TRBD2 | many | TRBJ2-1 | TRBV12-3/TRBV12-4 | 17 | TGTGCCAGCAGTTCCAGGACTAGCGGGAAGAAATACAATGAGCAGTTCTTC | CASSSRTSGKKYNEQFF
NA | few | TRBJ2-4 | TRBV30 | 12 | TGTGCCTGGAGAGCCGGGGGCAACATTCAGTACTTC | CAWRAGGNIQYF
NA | many | TRBJ1-1 | TRBV5-1 | 15 | TGCGCCAGCAGCCTTAAAGGAGCAGGCTTCCCTGAAGCTTTCTTT | CASSLKGAGFPEAFF
TRBD1 | many | TRBJ2-7 | TRBV20-1 | 14 | TGCAGTGCTAGACCCCGACAGGGATTGTACGAGCAGTACTTC | CSARPRQGLYEQYF
NA | NA | TRBJ2-1 | TRBV12-3/TRBV12-4 | 15 | TGTGCCAGCAGCATAACAGGTAACTCCTACAATGAGCAGTTCTTC | CASSITGNSYNEQFF
NA | few | TRBJ2-7 | TRBV4-3 | 16 | TGCGCCAGCAGCCAAGCCCTGGCGAAGACGATCTACGAGCAGTACTTC | CASSQALAKTIYEQYF
NA | few | TRBJ1-5 | TRBV24-1 | 16 | TGTGCCACCAGTGATTTGGGTGAGTCTAGCAATCAGCCCCAGCATTTT | CATSDLGESSNQPQHF
TRBD1 | once | TRBJ2-1 | TRBV28 | 16 | TGTGCCAGCAGAACCACAGGGGGCCGAGGTTTGAATGAGCAGTTCTTC | CASRTTGGRGLNEQFF
NA | few | TRBJ2-2 | TRBV5-6 | 16 | TGTGCCAGCAGCTTGGTATCAGGGCCCTACACCGGGGAGCTGTTTTTT | CASSLVSGPYTGELFF
NA | NA | TRBJ2-1 | TRBV10-2 | 16 | TGCGCCAGCAGTGACCCCCTGACTAGGCACTACAATGAGCAGTTCTTC | CASSDPLTRHYNEQFF